The T cell receptor (beta chain) under discussion was sequenced for a study of CD8+ T cells in alopecia areata. Across the study: Transfer of skin from approximately 6-13-month-old C3H/HeJ graft donors with spontaneous alopecia was made to roughly 7-10-week-old female C3H/HeJ mice.

Cells pooled from cutaneous lymph nodes were sorted on CD4, CD8alpha, NKG2D, NKG2ACE and other markers. Germline assignment: CDR1 LGHDT and CDR2 YNNKQL (reference sequence). The V and J ends lost 3 bases and 2 bases, in that order; junction bases with no gene match: 6. This CDR3 contains 16 residues. A remark on this clone: Germline and genes: mouse. The CDR3 end falls 4 residues outside the read, so it is completed with the germline J gene.

After isolation, RNA underwent reverse transcription to generate cDNA as the sequencing template. Using immunoSEQ multiplex PCR, the repertoire was profiled, and TCRdb retains in-frame clones only, with some absent. The profile covers about 4,000 clones, none occurring a single time. Sequencing input: CD8+ T cells sorted from a lymph node. The sequence derives from a C3H/HeJ mouse with alopecia areata. For the strain, the MHC haplotype given is H2-k. The rearrangement links TRBV4 to TRBJ2-1; 8 nucleotides agree with TRBD2. The CDR3 region is CASSYWGGQDYAEQFF. Partial CDR3 DNA: TGTGCCAGCAGCTATTGGGGGGGGCAGGACTATGCT. The full variable domain, in which reference TRBV4 and TRBJ2-1 provide the parts outside the CDR3, is ETAVFQTPNYHVTQVGNEVSFNCKQTLGHDTMYWYKQDSKKLLKIMFSYNNKQLIVNETVPRRFSPQSSDKAHLNLRIKSVEPEDSAVYLCASSYWGGQDYAEQFFGPGTRLTVL.